Listed here are 23 T cell receptor beta chains from one sample, sequenced in a study of T cell repertoires in cytomegalovirus infection. TCRdb processed the reads anew with MiXCR; each CDR3 protein has one entry. This table has 400,000 to 550,000 distinct CDR3 sequences, around 11% appearing once. The sequencing input was PBMCs. These receptors all stem from a human donor in good health (CMV status not recorded). Some clones in this sample may be carry-over from other donors' samples.

This clonotype appeared many times. The genes are TRBV5-6 and TRBJ1-1; TRBD1 is a possible D gene (6 bases). Germline loops: CDR1 SGHDT, CDR2 YYEEEE. The CDR3 consists of 14 residues. The V gene lost 3 bases and the J gene lost 1 base, with 10 bases spanning the gap. The DNA for the CDR3 is TGTGCCAGCAGCTCCGGACAGCAGAACACTGAAGCTTTCTTT. Translation gives CASSSGQQNTEAFF. Variable domain in full (rest from reference TRBV5-6 and TRBJ1-1): DAGVTQSPTHLIKTRGQQVTLRCSPKSGHDTVSWYQQALGQGPQFIFQYYEEEERQRGNFPDRFSGHQFPNYSSELNVNALLLGDSALYLCASSSGQQNTEAFFGQGTRLTVV.

This clonotype has only a few counts. The chain links TRBV28 to TRBJ2-5; D remains unclear. There are 12 residues in the CDR3. The V gene lost 4 bases and the J gene lost 6 bases, with 9 bases spanning the gap. The germline V gene has CDR1 MDHEN and CDR2 SYDVKM. The CDR3 DNA reads TGTGCCAGCAGTTCCATCCCAAAGACCCAGTACTTC. It codes for CASSSIPKTQYF.

This clonotype was seen repeatedly, ten times or more. V and J are TRBV6-1 and TRBJ1-2, with a tentative D call TRBD1 (6 bases). Germline-derived CDR1 and CDR2 are MNHNS and SASEGT. The CDR3 is 14 amino acids. Trimming removed 2 bases at V and 4 bases at J, with 11 bases between. CDR3 DNA sequence: TGTGCCAGCAGTGAATGGGGGGCCCCCTATGGCTACACCTTC. Its translation is CASSEWGAPYGYTF.

In its sample, this clonotype was seen many times. This sequence joins TRBV29-1 and TRBJ1-1, with no clear D. Germline V gene lookup returns CDR1 SQVTM and CDR2 ANQGSEA. V was clipped by 5 bases and J by 1 base, with 8 bases between them. The CDR3 has 12 amino acids. Here the CDR3 reads CSVKQTNTEAFF. CDR3 DNA sequence: TGCAGCGTTAAGCAGACGAACACTGAAGCTTTCTTT.

This clonotype was detected ten times or more. The chain carries TRBV7-6 and TRBJ2-2, with 7 positions matching TRBD1. The germline V gene encodes CDR1 SGHVS and CDR2 FNYEAQ. V dropped 5 bases and J dropped 5; count of bases not matched to a gene: 5. CDR3 size: 14 residues. Written as DNA, the CDR3 is TGTGCCAGCAGCGACAGGGTTACGACCGGGGAGCTGTTTTTT. This codes for CASSDRVTTGELFF.

This clonotype was observed at least ten times. The rearrangement links TRBV5-4 to TRBJ2-7; 13 bases are a match to TRBD2. V was pared by 3 bases and J by 8 bases, with 8 bases of the junction left unmatched. Looked up from germline, CDR1 is SGHNT and CDR2 is YYREEE (reference sequence). This CDR3 has 15 residues. The CDR3 spells CASSSGTSGKNKQYF. DNA for the CDR3: TGTGCCAGCAGCTCTGGGACTAGCGGGAAGAACAAGCAGTACTTC.

J is TRBJ2-1 and V is TRBV11-2; a weak D match, TRBD2 (6 bases). The CDR3 consists of 16 residues. The germline gives CDR1 SGHAT, CDR2 FQNNGV. With 3 bases removed from V and 5 bases from J, the gap between germline ends came to 17 bases. The CDR3 region has the DNA TGTGCCAGCAGCTTTCTACTAGGAGGGAAACACAATGAGCAGTTCTTC. This codes for CASSFLLGGKHNEQFF.

This clonotype showed up just a few times. CDR3 in amino acids: CASSQGQGLLPYEQYF. The CDR3 DNA reads TGTGCCAGCAGTCAAGGACAGGGTCTCCTTCCCTACGAGCAGTACTTC. The chain links TRBV12-3 or TRBV12-4 to TRBJ2-7, with 8 bases identical to TRBD1. This CDR3 is 16 amino acids long. The V segment lost 5 bases and the J segment 2 bases; nucleotides outside the gene matches: 11.

The J gene is TRBJ2-7, the V gene TRBV29-1; the match to TRBD2 covers 10 bases. Germline CDR1 is SQVTM and CDR2 is ANQGSEA. The CDR3 is 16 residues long. Trimming cost V 0 bases and J 0 bases; bases outside gene matches: 5. As DNA, the CDR3 is TGCAGCGTTGAAGACACTAGCGGGGAGAGCTCCTACGAGCAGTACTTC. As protein: CSVEDTSGESSYEQYF.

This clonotype showed up many times. The rearrangement joins TRBV7-2 to TRBJ2-1; D is unresolved. Germline V lookup: CDR1 SGHTA, CDR2 FQGNSA. CDR3 size: 14 residues. Trimming shortened V by 5 bases and J by 5 bases, and 13 bases separated the two germline ends. Written as DNA, the CDR3 is TGTGCCAGCAGCCCAGACTTAGGCCACAATGAGCAGTTCTTC. Its translation: CASSPDLGHNEQFF.

This clonotype has ten or more counts. The genes are TRBV19 and TRBJ1-2; 7 bases are shared with TRBD1. This CDR3 spans 14 amino acids. Germline V lookup: CDR1 LNHDA, CDR2 SQIVND (reference sequence). Germline trimming cut 8 bases from V and 5 bases from J; bases unmatched to any gene: 11. In DNA form, the CDR3 reads TGTGCCAGTTGGGACAGCCGGATGCGGTATGGCTACACCTTC. It yields the protein CASWDSRMRYGYTF.

This clonotype was detected a few times. The V call is TRBV5-1, the J call TRBJ1-1, with 8 positions matching TRBD1. CDR1 and CDR2 (germline): SGHRS, YFSETQ. Trimming removed 8 bases from V and 0 bases from J; junction bases left unmatched: 3. This CDR3 comprises 13 residues. The CDR3 here is CASTTGVNTEAFF. The CDR3 DNA sequence: TGCGCCAGTACGACAGGGGTGAACACTGAAGCTTTCTTT.

On this clonotype: At one of its ends the junction is not consistent with the germline gene, which may arise from a read error. The rearrangement links TRBV14 to TRBJ2-1; TRBD2 matches 14 bases. Germline CDR1 is SGHDN and CDR2 is FVKESK. The CDR3 is 17 residues long. The CDR3 bases are TGTGCCAGCAGCCCCCCGGGACTAGCGGGAGAGGATGGTGAGCGGTTCTTC. It is translated as CASSPPGLAGEDGERFF.

The chain's CDR3 is CASGGATGGVYYGYTF. The CDR3 DNA follows: TGCGCCAGCGGCGGTGCGACAGGTGGAGTCTACTATGGCTACACCTTC. This chain connects TRBV5-1 to TRBJ1-2, with D possibly TRBD1 on 6 matching bases. Germline values: CDR1 SGHRS, CDR2 YFSETQ. The CDR3 extends over 16 amino acids. V lost 7 bases, J lost 3 bases, and 22 bases lay in between.

This clonotype appeared a few times. J is TRBJ2-1 and V is TRBV15, with a weak D call TRBD2 (5 bases). Germline CDR1 reads LNHNV; CDR2 reads YYDKDF (reference sequence). V lost 5 bases, J lost 0 bases, and 17 bases lay in between. The CDR3 is made up of 17 amino acids. The CDR3 nucleotides are TGTGCCACCAGCCCAAGGAGGCAGTTTAGCTCCTACAATGAGCAGTTCTTC. It yields the protein CATSPRRQFSSYNEQFF.

In this sample, this clonotype turned up many times. This sequence joins TRBV2 and TRBJ2-2, with a possible D match to TRBD1 (6 bases). CDR3 length: 15 residues. The germline V gene has CDR1 SNHLY and CDR2 FYNNEI. V lost 2 bases and J lost 2, with 9 bases in between. CDR3 in DNA: TGTGCCAGCAGTGAACAGGGGTTTAACACCGGGGAGCTGTTTTTT. It encodes CASSEQGFNTGELFF.

V and J are TRBV9 and TRBJ2-7; a weak D match, TRBD2 (7 bases). The CDR3 extends over 15 amino acids. Germline assignment: CDR1 SGDLS and CDR2 YYNGEE. V lost 0 bases to trimming and J lost 2 bases, with 12 bases between them. CDR3 bases: TGTGCCAGCAGCGTAGGGGGGGGCCAGACCTACGAGCAGTACTTC. This sequence encodes CASSVGGGQTYEQYF.

This clonotype was seen repeatedly, ten times or more. The chain has TRBV28 and TRBJ2-1, with 15 bases that match TRBD2. Germline loops: CDR1 MDHEN, CDR2 SYDVKM. After removal of 5 bases from V and 1 base from J, the junction contained 6 bases not matched to a gene. The CDR3 spans 18 residues. The CDR3 reads CASSPPGLAGGSYNEQFF. The DNA of the CDR3 is TGTGCCAGCAGTCCACCCGGACTAGCGGGAGGGTCCTACAATGAGCAGTTCTTC.

This clonotype was counted at least ten times. This chain joins TRBV7-9 and TRBJ2-3, with a tentative D call TRBD2 (5 bases). The CDR3 totals 13 residues. Germline loops: CDR1 SEHNR, CDR2 FQNEAQ (reference sequence). The ends were cut back, 5 bases at V and 1 base at J, with 7 bases in the middle. The CDR3 is CASSRSGTDTQYF. The DNA for the CDR3 is TGTGCCAGCAGCCGTAGCGGCACAGATACGCAGTATTTT.

This clonotype has a count of ten or more. V gene TRBV5-6 combines with J gene TRBJ2-1; D remains unclear. The CDR3 has 15 residues. The V gene lost 4 bases and the J gene lost 10 bases, with 21 bases spanning the gap. CDR1 and CDR2 from the germline V gene are SGHDT and YYEEEE. This CDR3 is CASSTGEAALEEQFF. CDR3 nucleotide sequence: TGTGCCAGCAGCACCGGAGAGGCGGCATTGGAAGAGCAGTTCTTC. Complete variable domain (other parts from reference TRBV5-6 and TRBJ2-1): DAGVTQSPTHLIKTRGQQVTLRCSPKSGHDTVSWYQQALGQGPQFIFQYYEEEERQRGNFPDRFSGHQFPNYSSELNVNALLLGDSALYLCASSTGEAALEEQFFGPGTRLTVL.

CDR3 protein: CAISGQGSGSRETQYF. The CDR3 region has the DNA TGTGCCATCAGCGGTCAAGGCAGCGGGAGTAGGGAGACCCAGTACTTC. V gene TRBV10-3 combines with J gene TRBJ2-5; TRBD2 aligns across 8 bases. The ends lost 6 bases at V and 5 bases at J; junction bases unmatched: 14. This CDR3 is built from 16 residues. Looked up from germline, CDR1 is ENHRY and CDR2 is SYGVKD.

This clonotype has a count of ten or more. This chain uses TRBV6-1 with TRBJ1-5, with TRBD1 identical over 7 bases. V lost 6 bases, J lost 0 bases, and 2 bases stayed unmatched. Per the germline V gene, CDR1 is MNHNS and CDR2 is SASEGT. This CDR3 spans 14 amino acids. Here the CDR3 reads CASRDRSSNQPQHF. CDR3 DNA sequence: TGTGCCAGCAGGGACAGGAGTAGCAATCAGCCCCAGCATTTT.

This clonotype was seen a few times. This rearrangement joins TRBV5-1 to TRBJ1-2; 10 bases map to TRBD1. CDR1 is SGHRS and CDR2 is YFSETQ in the germline V gene. This CDR3 region has 16 residues. The V gene end was trimmed by 3 bases and the J gene end by 4 bases; junction bases not matched to a gene: 9. CDR3 DNA sequence: TGCGCCAGCAGCTACGAACCGGGACAGGGGATCTATGGCTACACCTTC. Protein sequence: CASSYEPGQGIYGYTF.